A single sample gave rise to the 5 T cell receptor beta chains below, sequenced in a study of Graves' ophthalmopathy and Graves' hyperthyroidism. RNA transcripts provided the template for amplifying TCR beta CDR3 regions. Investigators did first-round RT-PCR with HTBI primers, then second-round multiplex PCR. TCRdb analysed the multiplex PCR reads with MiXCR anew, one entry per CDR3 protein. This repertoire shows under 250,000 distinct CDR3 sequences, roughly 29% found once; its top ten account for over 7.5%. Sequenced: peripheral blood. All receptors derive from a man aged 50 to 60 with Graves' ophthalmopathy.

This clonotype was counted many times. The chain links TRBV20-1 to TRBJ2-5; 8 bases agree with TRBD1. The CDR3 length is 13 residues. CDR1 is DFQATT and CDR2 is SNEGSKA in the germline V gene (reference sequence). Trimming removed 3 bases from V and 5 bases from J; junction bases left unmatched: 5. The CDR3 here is CSASLGQGETQYF. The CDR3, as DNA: TGCAGTGCTAGCCTCGGACAGGGTGAGACCCAGTACTTC.

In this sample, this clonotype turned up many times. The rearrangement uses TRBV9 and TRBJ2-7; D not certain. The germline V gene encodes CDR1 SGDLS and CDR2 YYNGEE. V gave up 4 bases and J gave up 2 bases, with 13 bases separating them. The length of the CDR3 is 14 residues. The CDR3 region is CASSMTLYPYEQYF. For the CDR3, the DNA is TGTGCCAGCAGCATGACCCTTTACCCCTACGAGCAGTACTTC.

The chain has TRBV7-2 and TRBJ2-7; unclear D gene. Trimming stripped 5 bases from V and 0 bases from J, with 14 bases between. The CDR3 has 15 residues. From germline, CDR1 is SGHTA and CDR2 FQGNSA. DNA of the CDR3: TGTGCCAGCAGCCGAGGCGGCCCGATCTCCTACGAGCAGTACTTC. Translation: CASSRGGPISYEQYF.

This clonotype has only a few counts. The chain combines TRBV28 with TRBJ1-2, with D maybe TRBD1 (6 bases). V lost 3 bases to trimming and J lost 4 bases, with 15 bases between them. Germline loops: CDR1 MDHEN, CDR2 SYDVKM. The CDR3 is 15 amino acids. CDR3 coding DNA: TGTGCCAGCAGTTTGCCAACCACAGGGACCTATGGCTACACCTTC. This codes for CASSLPTTGTYGYTF.

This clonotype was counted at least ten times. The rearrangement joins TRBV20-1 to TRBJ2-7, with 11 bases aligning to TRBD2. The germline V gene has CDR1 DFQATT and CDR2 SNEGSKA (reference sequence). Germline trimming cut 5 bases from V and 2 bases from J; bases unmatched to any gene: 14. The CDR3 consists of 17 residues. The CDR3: CSAVITSGSPLPYEQYF. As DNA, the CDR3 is TGCAGTGCTGTAATCACTAGCGGGAGTCCCCTCCCCTACGAGCAGTACTTC.